Listed below are T cell receptor beta chains from one sample, sequenced in a study of shared clonotypes between healthy human individuals. Assay: immunoSEQ multiplex PCR; the TCRdb copy retains only in-frame clones and omits some. This sample has about 820,000 clones, with around 93% found just once. The sequenced sample was naive CD8+ T cells sorted from blood. These receptors all stem from a man aged 25 to 40 in good health. Each CDR3 is given with its conserved first and last residue. Each record gives: V gene, clone size, CDR3 protein. Where a row states a size, it is once, few, many or the class of an expanded clone; other rows omit it.

v_gene: TRBV7-2; abundance: once; CDR3aa: CASSSGSGYEQYF
v_gene: TRBV27; abundance: -; CDR3aa: CASSVLDREKLFF
v_gene: TRBV27; abundance: -; CDR3aa: CASSFEGGSGQIYEQYF
v_gene: TRBV11-3; abundance: -; CDR3aa: CASSSRLAGAGQETQYF
v_gene: TRBV28; abundance: -; CDR3aa: CASSLSRGYEQYF
v_gene: TRBV4-1; abundance: -; CDR3aa: CASSQEPGPNPADTQYF
v_gene: TRBV7-9; abundance: once; CDR3aa: CASSLEGSGPQHF
v_gene: TRBV13; abundance: -; CDR3aa: CASRKAGGGTDTQYF
v_gene: TRBV5-5; abundance: -; CDR3aa: CASSLTQGEFF
v_gene: TRBV9; abundance: -; CDR3aa: CASSVDPSSGAYNEQFF
v_gene: TRBV13; abundance: few; CDR3aa: CASSLQPTDTQYF
v_gene: TRBV27; abundance: once; CDR3aa: CASSPGGPYEQYF
v_gene: TRBV10-1; abundance: -; CDR3aa: CASSEVNSGIRNTQYF
v_gene: TRBV7-9; abundance: -; CDR3aa: CASSPRLASYEQYF
v_gene: TRBV4-1; abundance: -; CDR3aa: CASSQAPRSYNSPLHF
v_gene: TRBV7-9; abundance: -; CDR3aa: CASPRGGTSGIHTTDTQYF
v_gene: TRBV7-9; abundance: -; CDR3aa: CASSLLGTEQYF
v_gene: TRBV27; abundance: -; CDR3aa: CASSFGGRASYEQYF
v_gene: TRBV14; abundance: -; CDR3aa: CASSQVGTGYEQYF
v_gene: TRBV7-3; abundance: -; CDR3aa: CASSPGKRGGTGANVLTF
v_gene: TRBV7-9; abundance: -; CDR3aa: CASSSDSSETQYF
v_gene: TRBV29-1; abundance: -; CDR3aa: CSVRDNEQFF
v_gene: TRBV16; abundance: -; CDR3aa: CASSQSPGGEQYF
v_gene: TRBV6-1; abundance: -; CDR3aa: CASSELGGSGLAGGVSYNEQFF
v_gene: TRBV15; abundance: once; CDR3aa: CATSEQPGLAATDTQYF
v_gene: TRBV28; abundance: -; CDR3aa: CASSKFETGGNQPQHF
v_gene: TRBV27; abundance: -; CDR3aa: CATLAYYGYNEQFF
v_gene: TRBV27; abundance: -; CDR3aa: CASSRPGQGNEQYF
v_gene: TRBV11-2; abundance: -; CDR3aa: CASSSKGGQYRETQYF
v_gene: TRBV4-3; abundance: -; CDR3aa: CASSHGTGGEQFF
v_gene: TRBV9; abundance: -; CDR3aa: CASSGGASEKLFF
v_gene: TRBV28; abundance: -; CDR3aa: CASRNVAGSTDTQYF
v_gene: TRBV7-2; abundance: -; CDR3aa: CASSWTSGSGNEQFF
v_gene: TRBV27; abundance: -; CDR3aa: CASSSLTSGYQETQYF
v_gene: TRBV6-5; abundance: -; CDR3aa: CASRLRGGSYNEQFF
v_gene: TRBV7-9; abundance: -; CDR3aa: CASTSDGWGTDTQYF
v_gene: TRBV18; abundance: once; CDR3aa: CASSRGEGYEQYF
v_gene: TRBV6-5; abundance: -; CDR3aa: CASSYLAGWSTDTQYF
v_gene: TRBV7-2; abundance: -; CDR3aa: CASSLENFPHEQYF
v_gene: TRBV7-2; abundance: once; CDR3aa: CASSLGVGYRYEQYF
v_gene: TRBV2; abundance: -; CDR3aa: CASKGSYNEQFF
v_gene: TRBV27; abundance: -; CDR3aa: CASSLGLYNEQFF
v_gene: TRBV7-2; abundance: -; CDR3aa: CASSLSGNGYNEQFF
v_gene: TRBV19; abundance: once; CDR3aa: CASSMGGWNEQFF
v_gene: TRBV28; abundance: once; CDR3aa: CASSLGLAGASTDTQYF
v_gene: TRBV5-4; abundance: -; CDR3aa: CASSWGGSEQYF